This note documents a single T cell receptor (beta chain) sequence. The antigen remains unidentified. This entry comes from a study of PD-L1 blockade in urothelial cancer. V was trimmed by 4 bases and J by 1 base, leaving 14 bases between them. The CDR3 loop spans 16 amino acids. The germline V gene encodes CDR1 SGHVS and CDR2 FQNEAQ. Every PCR was spiked with synthetic TCR analog templates. This table comes from immunoSEQ multiplex PCR, and its TCRdb copy is limited to in-frame clones, with some not included. The table shows 95,000 or so clones, with 80% to 90% occurring only once. As for time point: pretreatment peripheral blood. Study conclusions and caveats: Below-median TCR clonality that was measured in pretreatment blood predicted better survival.

The sequences come from PBMCs, collected around atezolizumab (anti-PD-L1) treatment. This TCR was sampled from a man aged 60 to 75 with urothelial cancer. V is TRBV7-8 and J is TRBJ2-4, with D uncertain. The CDR3 coding sequence is TGTGCCAGCAGCTCCTATGGCGGTATTGCCAAAAACATTCAGTACTTC. Residues: CASSSYGGIAKNIQYF.